Here is one T cell receptor (beta chain) with its context. Trimming pared 0 bases from V and 5 bases from J, leaving 7 bases between. CDR1 is MNHNY and CDR2 is SVGAGI in the germline V gene (reference sequence). This CDR3 is built from 13 residues. This entry comes from a study of cytomegalovirus exposure and HLA in healthy donors. The study ran its PCR with 60 Vbeta and 13 Jbeta primers. Only in-frame clones appear in the TCRdb table, and some are missing; sequencing was by immunoSEQ multiplex PCR. The table has 170,000 or so clones, less than 85% seen once; the top ten hold under 5%. The chain employs TRBV6-6 and TRBJ1-2; D remains ambiguous. The receptor was derived from a man aged 18 to 35 in good health and CMV-seronegative. Sequences were obtained from PBMCs. This CDR3 is CASSYSGLYGYTF. The CDR3 region has the DNA TGTGCCAGCAGTTACTCGGGCCTTTATGGCTACACCTTC.